This T cell receptor beta chain was sequenced for a study of T-cell memory formation after mild COVID-19. Study overall: Across donors, TCR clusters were largely donor specific.

Germline assignment: CDR1 SGHRS and CDR2 YFSETQ. This CDR3 is 15 amino acids long. V lost 3 bases and J lost 2, with 14 bases in between. TCRdb passed the 5' RACE reads through MiXCR, listing each CDR3 protein once. The sample records a few hundred thousand distinct CDR3 sequences, 20% to 25% being singletons. The genes are TRBV5-1 and TRBJ1-2, with D perhaps matching TRBD1 (5 bases). The TCR originated in an adult woman who had mild COVID-19 (a few samples of this study predate the infection). Cell type and time point are not known. Sequencing was carried out using PBMCs or a T cell subset sorted from them (not recorded which). As DNA, the CDR3 is TGCGCCAGCAGCTGGGCAGGGTCTGTCAACTATGGCTACACCTTC. Translation gives CASSWAGSVNYGYTF.